This entry lists 27 T cell receptor beta chains sequenced from one sample in a study of cytomegalovirus exposure and HLA in healthy donors. Primers included in the PCR were 60 Vbeta and 13 Jbeta primers. Here immunoSEQ multiplex PCR was the method, and the copy in TCRdb shows in-frame clones only, minus some. The repertoire has approximately 32,000 clones, 60% to 80% of them found once; the top ten carry 8.4%. The specimen was PBMCs. The receptor source for this set is a woman aged 30 to 39 in good health and CMV-seropositive.

This chain links TRBV6-5 with TRBJ2-1, with 7 bases aligning to TRBD1. Germline V CDR1 and CDR2: MNHEY, SVGAGI. V gave up 8 bases and J gave up 9 bases; unmatched junction bases: 4. The CDR3 loop spans 11 amino acids. CDR3 amino acids: CASGRGREQFF. The CDR3 nucleotides are TGTGCCAGCGGTAGGGGGCGTGAGCAGTTCTTC.

The rearrangement links TRBV15 to TRBJ2-7; D is undetermined. The CDR3 spans 14 residues. The germline V gene encodes CDR1 LNHNV and CDR2 YYDKDF (reference sequence). Between the trimmed V and J ends, which lost 3 bases and 1 base, there was a span of 10 bases. CDR3 region: CATSSEKFSYEQYF. The CDR3, as DNA: TGTGCCACCAGCAGTGAGAAGTTTTCCTACGAGCAGTACTTC.

This chain uses TRBV18 with TRBJ1-2; D is perhaps TRBD1 (5 bases). CDR1 is KGHSH and CDR2 is LQKENI in the germline V gene. The CDR3 length is 14 residues. Trimming took off 3 bases at V and 6 bases at J, with 14 bases between the two ends. The CDR3 region has the DNA TGTGCCAGCTCACCGGGACTAGGGACGGATGGCTACACCTTC. Residues: CASSPGLGTDGYTF.

This clone was counted only a few times. This rearrangement joins TRBV18 to TRBJ1-2; 10 positions agree with TRBD1. The V gene end was trimmed by 6 bases and the J gene end by 8 bases; junction bases not matched to a gene: 6. CDR1 and CDR2 from the germline V gene are KGHSH and LQKENI. The length of the CDR3 is 13 residues. The CDR3: CASSGTGESGYTF. The CDR3 DNA reads as TGTGCCAGCTCCGGGACAGGGGAATCCGGCTACACCTTC.

This chain joins TRBV6-4 and TRBJ2-3, with 9 bases aligning to TRBD1. The V gene's germline CDR1 is MRHNA and CDR2 SNTAGT. The CDR3 consists of 15 residues. The J segment lost 0 bases and the V segment lost 4 bases, leaving 2 bases of the junction unmatched. The CDR3 here is CASSAGTGSTDTQYF. The CDR3 DNA sequence: TGTGCCAGCAGTGCCGGGACAGGGAGCACAGATACGCAGTATTTT.

The V gene is TRBV28, the J gene TRBJ2-7, with 10 bases lining up with TRBD1. Trimming at V came to 7 bases and at J to 5 bases, leaving 17 bases not matched to a gene. The length of the CDR3 is 17 residues. Germline V gene data show CDR1 as MDHEN and CDR2 as SYDVKM. This chain's CDR3 is CASTQLWGQGTRDEQYF. The DNA for the CDR3 is TGTGCCAGCACCCAACTGTGGGGACAGGGGACAAGGGACGAGCAGTACTTC.

The chain employs TRBV18 and TRBJ2-2; no firm D call. The CDR3 consists of 14 residues. Germline-derived CDR1 and CDR2 are KGHSH and LQKENI. Trimming cost V 2 bases and J 6 bases, with 10 bases left between them. CDR3 region: CASSPSLSSGELFF. The CDR3 bases are TGTGCCAGCTCACCATCCCTTAGCTCCGGGGAGCTGTTTTTT.

This chain connects TRBV27 to TRBJ2-7; TRBD2 might be the D (6 bases). V gave up 8 bases and J gave up 2 bases, with 16 bases separating them. The CDR3 extends over 14 amino acids. Germline V gene lookup returns CDR1 MNHEY and CDR2 SMNVEV (reference sequence). This CDR3 reads CASPLASGPYEQYF. In DNA form, the CDR3 reads TGTGCCAGCCCCTTGGCGAGCGGGCCCTACGAGCAGTACTTC.

This clone was detected only a few times. The chain carries TRBV10-3 and TRBJ2-3; no clear D gene. Looked up from germline, CDR1 is ENHRY and CDR2 is SYGVKD. There are 13 residues in the CDR3. Trimming cost V 4 bases and J 6 bases, with 11 bases left between them. DNA for the CDR3: TGTGCCATCAGTGCCCCCCGACTCGATACGCAGTATTTT. Residues: CAISAPRLDTQYF.

This clone was seen a handful of times. This chain joins TRBV30 and TRBJ1-5, with a weak D call TRBD1 (5 bases). The length of the CDR3 is 13 residues. V was shortened by 3 bases and J by 6 bases, with 12 bases between the two germline ends. CDR1 and CDR2 (germline): GTSNPN, SVGIG (reference sequence). CDR3 residues: CAWRAGPGQPQHF. CDR3 sequence (DNA): TGTGCCTGGAGAGCAGGGCCTGGTCAGCCCCAGCATTTT.

The rearrangement joins TRBV6-5 to TRBJ1-6; 8 bases are a match to TRBD1. The germline gives CDR1 MNHEY, CDR2 SVGAGI. The CDR3 is 13 residues long. J lost 6 bases, V lost 10 bases, and 5 bases had no gene match. CDR3 in DNA: TGTGCCACCAGGACAGGGATTAATTCACCCCTCCACTTT. It yields the protein CATRTGINSPLHF.

About this clone: Distinct nucleotide sequences in the sample also encode this CDR3. This chain joins TRBV9 and TRBJ2-7, with D possibly being TRBD2 (6 bases). The CDR3 sequence is 14 residues long. V was pared by 0 bases and J by 2 bases, with 9 bases between. Per germline, CDR1 SGDLS and CDR2 YYNGEE. CDR3 coding DNA: TGTGCCAGCAGCGTAGGGGACTCCGCCTACGAGCAGTACTTC. Residues: CASSVGDSAYEQYF.

The V gene is TRBV29-1, the J gene TRBJ2-7; 11 bases align to TRBD2. The V gene end was trimmed by 4 bases and the J gene end by 5 bases; junction bases not matched to a gene: 7. CDR1 SQVTM and CDR2 ANQGSEA come from the germline V gene. The CDR3 covers 14 residues. CDR3: CSVVAGGPSDEQYF. Here the CDR3 DNA reads TGCAGCGTTGTAGCGGGAGGGCCCTCGGACGAGCAGTACTTC.

This rearrangement joins TRBV28 to TRBJ1-4; no firm D call. Germline CDR1 MDHEN, CDR2 SYDVKM. V gave up 2 bases and J gave up 0 bases, with 10 bases separating them. The CDR3 covers 16 residues. The CDR3 loop reads CASSLGSGATNEKLFF. CDR3 DNA sequence: TGTGCCAGCAGTTTAGGGAGCGGGGCAACTAATGAAAAACTGTTTTTT.

The chain couples TRBV7-9 to TRBJ2-3; 11 positions match TRBD1. Trimming removed 5 bases from V and 6 bases from J; junction bases left unmatched: 16. The germline gives CDR1 SEHNR, CDR2 FQNEAQ (reference sequence). This CDR3 is 18 amino acids long. The chain's CDR3 is CASSPRDRGFKLSDTQYF. CDR3 nucleotides: TGTGCCAGCAGCCCCCGGGACAGGGGGTTTAAGCTGTCGGATACGCAGTATTTT. The full variable domain, with the rest looked up from reference TRBV7-9 and TRBJ2-3, is DTGVSQNPRHKITKRGQNVTFRCDPISEHNRLYWYRQTLGQGPEFLTYFQNEAQLEKSRLLSDRFSAERPKGSFSTLEIQRTEQGDSAMYLCASSPRDRGFKLSDTQYFGPGTRLTVL.

The chain combines TRBV7-9 with TRBJ2-7; perhaps TRBD1 as D (5 bases). Germline V gives CDR1 SEHNR, CDR2 FQNEAQ (reference sequence). V was shortened by 0 bases and J by 6 bases, with 9 bases between the two germline ends. CDR3 length: 13 residues. The CDR3 loop reads CASSLALRGEQYF. The CDR3 coding sequence is TGTGCCAGCAGCTTAGCGCTTAGGGGCGAGCAGTACTTC.

The chain carries TRBV6-5 and TRBJ1-2; 8 bases are shared with TRBD1. With 2 bases clipped from V and 4 bases from J, the junction kept 9 bases outside the gene matches. The germline CDR1 and CDR2 sequences are MNHEY and SVGAGI. There are 16 residues in the CDR3. The CDR3 sequence: CASSYGTGTGGYGYTF. DNA of the CDR3: TGTGCCAGCAGTTACGGTACCGGGACAGGAGGCTATGGCTACACCTTC.

This clone was recorded only once. The chain has TRBV7-9 and TRBJ2-2; tentatively, D is TRBD1 (5 bases). This CDR3 is 14 amino acids long. V was cut by 3 bases and J by 7 bases, with 12 bases left in between. From germline, CDR1 is SEHNR and CDR2 FQNEAQ (reference sequence). DNA of the CDR3: TGTGCCAGCAGCTTCGAGAGAACAGGCGGGGAGCTGTTTTTT. It encodes CASSFERTGGELFF.

The gene calls are TRBV7-9 and TRBJ2-3; 7 bases map to TRBD1. Germline V lookup: CDR1 SEHNR, CDR2 FQNEAQ (reference sequence). This CDR3 region has 13 residues. V lost 8 bases to trimming and J lost 3 bases; unmatched junction nucleotides: 5. In nucleotides, the CDR3 is TGTGCCAGCGTAGGCAGGGGGACAGATACGCAGTATTTT. Its translation: CASVGRGTDTQYF. Using reference TRBV7-9 and TRBJ2-3 for the parts outside the CDR3, the full variable domain is DTGVSQNPRHKITKRGQNVTFRCDPISEHNRLYWYRQTLGQGPEFLTYFQNEAQLEKSRLLSDRFSAERPKGSFSTLEIQRTEQGDSAMYLCASVGRGTDTQYFGPGTRLTVL.

CDR3 protein: CASSRDWSSYNSPLHF. CDR3 bases: TGTGCCAGTAGTCGGGACTGGAGCTCCTATAATTCACCCCTCCACTTT. This rearrangement joins TRBV19 to TRBJ1-6; a possible D gene is TRBD1 (5 bases). V was shortened by 5 bases and J by 0 bases, with 11 bases between the two germline ends. Germline V gene data show CDR1 as LNHDA and CDR2 as SQIVND (reference sequence). The CDR3 extends over 16 amino acids. Looking up the rest from reference TRBV19 and TRBJ1-6 gives the full variable domain: DGGITQSPKYLFRKEGQNVTLSCEQNLNHDAMYWYRQDPGQGLRLIYYSQIVNDFQKGDIAEGYSVSREKKESFPLTVTSAQKNPTAFYLCASSRDWSSYNSPLHFGNGTRLTVT.

V gene TRBV5-4 combines with J gene TRBJ1-6; D gene ambiguous. V lost 0 bases, J lost 4 bases, and 5 bases lay in between. Per the germline V gene, CDR1 is SGHNT and CDR2 is YYREEE (reference sequence). The CDR3 sequence is 14 residues long. The CDR3: CASSLGEYNSPLHF. DNA for the CDR3: TGTGCCAGCAGCTTGGGGGAGTATAATTCACCCCTCCACTTT.

This chain links TRBV29-1 with TRBJ2-1; D perhaps matches TRBD1 (7 bases). There are 19 residues in the CDR3. The germline V and J ends were trimmed by 1 base and 4 bases, with 26 bases remaining between them. Germline V gives CDR1 SQVTM, CDR2 ANQGSEA. This chain's CDR3 is CSVEVPGGQLLDGYNEQFF. DNA for the CDR3: TGCAGCGTTGAAGTACCCGGGGGACAGCTACTTGATGGATACAATGAGCAGTTCTTC.

The chain employs TRBV19 and TRBJ2-7, with a weak D call TRBD1 (5 bases). The CDR3 sequence is 14 residues long. With 5 bases removed from V and 2 bases from J, the gap between germline ends came to 13 bases. Germline V gene sequence: CDR1 LNHDA, CDR2 SQIVND (reference sequence). The CDR3 DNA follows: TGTGCCAGTAGTGGGGCCTTACGTCCCTACGAGCAGTACTTC. Translation gives CASSGALRPYEQYF.

This clone was seen only a few times. This chain links TRBV7-7 with TRBJ2-3; 10 bases match TRBD1. Per germline, CDR1 SSHAT and CDR2 FNYEAQ (reference sequence). The junction had 5 bases not matched to a gene; V was cut back by 5 bases and J by 6 bases. This CDR3 comprises 14 residues. The CDR3: CASSPWDRGDTQYF. CDR3 in DNA: TGTGCCAGCAGCCCTTGGGACAGGGGTGATACGCAGTATTTT.

The CDR3 DNA follows: TGTGCCAGCTCACCGCTACAGGGGTTCCGTTCACCCCTCCACTTT. This sequence encodes CASSPLQGFRSPLHF. This chain links TRBV18 with TRBJ1-6, with 7 bases lining up with TRBD1. J lost 9 bases, V lost 3 bases, and 8 bases had no gene match. From germline, CDR1 is KGHSH and CDR2 LQKENI. This CDR3 has 15 amino acids.

The rearrangement uses TRBV11-2 and TRBJ2-6; TRBD1 agrees at 7 bases. V gave up 5 bases and J gave up 3 bases; unmatched junction bases: 7. CDR1 is SGHAT, CDR2 FQNNGV, per germline. The CDR3 length is 16 residues. The CDR3: CASSPTGLRGANVLTF. CDR3 bases: TGTGCCAGCAGCCCGACAGGGCTGCGTGGGGCCAACGTCCTGACTTTC.

This rearrangement joins TRBV4-1 to TRBJ2-7; D possibly corresponds to TRBD2 (5 bases). CDR1 and CDR2 from the germline V gene are MGHRA and YSYEKL. Trimming cost V 0 bases and J 2 bases, with 11 bases left between them. This CDR3 has 15 residues. Written as DNA, the CDR3 is TGCGCCAGCAGCCAAGATACCGAGGGAACCTACGAGCAGTACTTC. Its protein product is CASSQDTEGTYEQYF.